Sequencing of this T cell receptor beta chain was carried out in a study of T cells in Graves' hyperthyroidism and ophthalmopathy. With respect to this clonotype: Its antigen is still unknown.

Using RNA transcripts as the source, TCR beta CDR3 regions were amplified. HTBI primers drove first-round RT-PCR of the TCR CDR3. TCRdb processed the multiplex PCR reads anew with MiXCR; each CDR3 protein has one entry. The sample records approximately 520,000 distinct CDR3 sequences, less than 25% being singletons. When ophthalmopathy did not progress within 18 months, Graves' hyperthyroidism was considered stable. Those with hyperthyroidism were 18 to 65 years old, newly diagnosed, and ill for under 2 months. PBMCs were derived from about 10 ml fresh peripheral blood. Study-wide results and limits: The model forecast ophthalmopathy, anticipating it by a median about six months before onset.

Germline CDR1 and CDR2: MGHRA and YSYEKL. The CDR3 is 16 residues long. The V gene end was trimmed by 0 bases and the J gene end by 2 bases; junction bases not matched to a gene: 3. The chain has TRBV4-1 and TRBJ1-5; TRBD1 matches at 8 bases. The sequenced material came from blood. The sequence was collected from a man younger than 30 with Graves' hyperthyroidism. CDR3 coding DNA: TGCGCCAGCAGCCAAGATGGACAGGGTCGCAATCAGCCCCAGCATTTT. Translation gives CASSQDGQGRNQPQHF.